This TCR beta chain was sequenced in a study of shared clonotypes between healthy human individuals. On this clone: Its ends do not fully match the called genes, so a read error is possible.

Data came from immunoSEQ multiplex PCR; TCRdb stores just in-frame clones and leaves some out. The sample has about 2.2 million clones, 93% seen once; the top ten hold around 1.8%. CD45RO-negative cells were positively selected for CCR7, leaving out terminally differentiated effector memory CD45RA+ cells. Among the donors, all were Caucasian adults who lived in Nashville, Tennessee. CDR3 length equals 13 residues. Germline-derived CDR1 and CDR2 are MNHNS and SASEGT. The sample consisted of naive CD8+ T cells from PBMCs. This receptor was taken from a man younger than 35 in good health. Some clones in this sample may be carry-over from other donors' samples. V is TRBV6-1 and J is TRBJ2-7, with 7 bases fitting TRBD2. CDR3 amino acids: CAISAGRSYEQYF. CDR3 coding DNA: TGTGCCATCAGTGCCGGGAGGTCATACGAGCAGTACTTC.